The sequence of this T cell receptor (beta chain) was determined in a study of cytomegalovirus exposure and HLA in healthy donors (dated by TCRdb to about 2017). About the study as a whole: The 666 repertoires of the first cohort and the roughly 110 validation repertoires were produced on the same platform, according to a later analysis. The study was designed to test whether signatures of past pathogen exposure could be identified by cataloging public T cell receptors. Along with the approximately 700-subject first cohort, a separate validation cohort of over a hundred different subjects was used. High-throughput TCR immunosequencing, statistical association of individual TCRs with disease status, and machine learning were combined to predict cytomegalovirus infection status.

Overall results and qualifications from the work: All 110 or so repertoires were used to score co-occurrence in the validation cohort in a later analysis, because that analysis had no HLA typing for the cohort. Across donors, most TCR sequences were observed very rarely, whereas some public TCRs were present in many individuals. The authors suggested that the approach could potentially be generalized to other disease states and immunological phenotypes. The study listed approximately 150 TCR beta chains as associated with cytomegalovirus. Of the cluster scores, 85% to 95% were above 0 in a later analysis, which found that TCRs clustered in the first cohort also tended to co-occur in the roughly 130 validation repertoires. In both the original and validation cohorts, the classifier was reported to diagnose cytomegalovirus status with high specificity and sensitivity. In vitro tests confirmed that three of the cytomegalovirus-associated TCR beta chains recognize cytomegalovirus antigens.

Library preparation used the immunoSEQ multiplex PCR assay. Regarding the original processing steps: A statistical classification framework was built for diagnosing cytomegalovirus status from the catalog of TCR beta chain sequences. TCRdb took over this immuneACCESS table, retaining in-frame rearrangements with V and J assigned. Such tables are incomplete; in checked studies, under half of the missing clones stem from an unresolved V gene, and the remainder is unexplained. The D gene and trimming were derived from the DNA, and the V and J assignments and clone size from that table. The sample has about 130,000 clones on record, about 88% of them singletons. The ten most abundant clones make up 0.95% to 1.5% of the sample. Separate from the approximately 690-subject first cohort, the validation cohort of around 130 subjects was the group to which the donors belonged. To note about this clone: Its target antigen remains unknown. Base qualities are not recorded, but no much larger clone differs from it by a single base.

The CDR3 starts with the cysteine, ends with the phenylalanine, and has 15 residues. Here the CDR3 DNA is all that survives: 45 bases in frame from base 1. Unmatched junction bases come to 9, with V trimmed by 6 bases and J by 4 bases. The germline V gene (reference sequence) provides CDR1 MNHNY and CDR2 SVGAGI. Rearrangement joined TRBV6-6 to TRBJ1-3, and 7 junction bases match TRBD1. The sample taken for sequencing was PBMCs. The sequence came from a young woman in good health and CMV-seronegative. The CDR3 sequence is CASRQQGTTGNTIYF. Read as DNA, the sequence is TGTGCCAGCAGACAACAGGGGACAACGGGAAACACCATATATTTT.